A single sample gave rise to the 3 T cell receptor beta chains below, sequenced in a study of regulatory T cells in long-lasting Graves disease. Specified time point: persistent/refractory GD, antithyroid drugs over 5 years with positive TRAb. From RNA extracted from PBMCs, the TCR library was made. Construction of the TCR beta libraries employed iRepertoire HTBI primers in conjunction with Arm-PCR of CDR3 regions. TCRdb used MiXCR to reprocess the multiplex PCR reads, holding one entry per CDR3 protein. The data show 350,000 to 450,000 distinct CDR3 sequences, with around 21% seen just once and less than 25% held by the top ten. Sequences were derived from peripheral blood mononuclear cells (PBMCs), sampled when the disease was refractory, from a patient treated with antithyroid drugs. The receptors were sampled from a female donor with Graves disease.

There are a few counts of this clonotype. The chain links TRBV7-2 to TRBJ1-2, with TRBD1 matching over 9 bases. This CDR3 region has 15 residues. The trim removed 5 bases at V and 4 bases at J, leaving 8 bases unmatched. Germline values: CDR1 SGHTA, CDR2 FQGNSA. The CDR3 loop is CASSAQQGAAYGYTF. The CDR3 nucleotides read TGTGCCAGCAGCGCTCAACAGGGGGCCGCCTATGGCTACACCTTC.

This clonotype was seen more than once but under ten times. This chain joins TRBV9 and TRBJ1-2; D call uncertain. The V end was cut by 4 bases, the J end by 2 bases, with 21 bases between. Germline loops: CDR1 SGDLS, CDR2 YYNGEE. This CDR3 is built from 17 residues. CDR3 in DNA: TGTGCCAGCAGCTCCCTGAGCACCCCTTCGAGGAACTATGGCTACACCTTC. Its translation is CASSSLSTPSRNYGYTF.

As to this clonotype: A read error is possible here, since a much larger clone lies one base away. This chain connects TRBV6-2 or TRBV6-3 to TRBJ1-5, with unresolved D. Germline-derived CDR1 and CDR2 are MNHEY and SVGEGT. The CDR3 spans 14 residues. V gave up 6 bases and J gave up 4 bases, with 13 bases separating them. The CDR3 here is CASRYGVENQPQHF. The CDR3 coding sequence is TGTGCCAGCAGATATGGTGTAGAAAATCAGCCCCAGCATTTT.